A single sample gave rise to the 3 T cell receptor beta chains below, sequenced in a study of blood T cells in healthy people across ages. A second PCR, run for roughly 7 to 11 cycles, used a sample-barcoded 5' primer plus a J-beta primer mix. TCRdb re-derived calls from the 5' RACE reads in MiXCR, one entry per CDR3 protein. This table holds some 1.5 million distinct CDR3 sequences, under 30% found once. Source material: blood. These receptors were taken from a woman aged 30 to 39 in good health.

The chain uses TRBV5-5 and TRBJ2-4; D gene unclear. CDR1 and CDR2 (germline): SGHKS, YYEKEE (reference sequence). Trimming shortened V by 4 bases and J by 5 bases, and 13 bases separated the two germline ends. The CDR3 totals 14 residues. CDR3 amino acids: CASSLGPPQNIQYF. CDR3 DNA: TGTGCCAGCAGCCTCGGACCCCCTCAAAACATTCAGTACTTC.

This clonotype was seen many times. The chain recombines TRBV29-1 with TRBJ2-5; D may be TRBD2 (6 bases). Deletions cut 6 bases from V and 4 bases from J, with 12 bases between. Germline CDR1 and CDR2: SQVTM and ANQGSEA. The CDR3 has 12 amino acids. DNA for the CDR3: TGCAGCGTCGGCGGGGCGCGAGAGACCCAGTACTTC. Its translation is CSVGGARETQYF.

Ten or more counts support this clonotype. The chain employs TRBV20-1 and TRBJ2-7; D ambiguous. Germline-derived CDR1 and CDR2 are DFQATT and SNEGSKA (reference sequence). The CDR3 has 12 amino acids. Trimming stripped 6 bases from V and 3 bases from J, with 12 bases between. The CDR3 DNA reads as TGCAGTGCCACTGAAGGCAGCTACGAGCAGTACTTC. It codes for CSATEGSYEQYF.